The T cell receptor beta chain described here comes from a study of regulatory T cells in long-lasting Graves disease. CDR3-region Arm-PCR and iRepertoire HTBI primers produced the TCR beta libraries. TCRdb re-called the multiplex PCR reads through MiXCR, storing one row per CDR3 protein. The table shows about 460,000 distinct CDR3 sequences, with under 25% occurring only once. This clonotype was recorded many times. Time point denoted: persistent/refractory GD, antithyroid drugs over 5 years with positive TRAb. Following extraction of RNA from PBMCs, that RNA was used to make the TCR library. Sequenced material: peripheral blood mononuclear cells (PBMCs), taken when the disease was refractory, from a patient treated with antithyroid drugs. The clonotype originates from a female donor with Graves disease.

CDR3 region: CSVRRTGGYGYTF. In DNA form, the CDR3 reads TGCAGCGTTCGTCGGACAGGGGGTTACGGCTACACCTTC. This chain uses TRBV29-1 with TRBJ1-2, with 10 bases that match TRBD1. V dropped 5 bases and J dropped 8; count of bases not matched to a gene: 8. CDR1 and CDR2 from the germline V gene are SQVTM and ANQGSEA. The CDR3 consists of 13 residues.